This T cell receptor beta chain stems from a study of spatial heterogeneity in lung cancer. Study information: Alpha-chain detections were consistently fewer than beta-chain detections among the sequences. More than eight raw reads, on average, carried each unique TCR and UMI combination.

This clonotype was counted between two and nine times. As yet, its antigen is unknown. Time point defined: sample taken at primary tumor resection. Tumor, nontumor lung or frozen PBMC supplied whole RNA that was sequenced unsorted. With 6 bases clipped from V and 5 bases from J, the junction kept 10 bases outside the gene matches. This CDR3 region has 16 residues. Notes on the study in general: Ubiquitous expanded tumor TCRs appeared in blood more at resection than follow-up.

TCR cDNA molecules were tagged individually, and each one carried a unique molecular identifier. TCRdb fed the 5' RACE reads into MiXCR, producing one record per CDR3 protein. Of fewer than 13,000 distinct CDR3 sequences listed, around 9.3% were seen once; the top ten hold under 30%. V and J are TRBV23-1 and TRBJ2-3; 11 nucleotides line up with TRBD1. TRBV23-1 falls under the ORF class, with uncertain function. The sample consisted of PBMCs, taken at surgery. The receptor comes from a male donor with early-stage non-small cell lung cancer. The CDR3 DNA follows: TGCGCCAGCAGACAGAACCGGGACAGGGGGGAAGATACGCAGTATTTT. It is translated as CASRQNRDRGEDTQYF.